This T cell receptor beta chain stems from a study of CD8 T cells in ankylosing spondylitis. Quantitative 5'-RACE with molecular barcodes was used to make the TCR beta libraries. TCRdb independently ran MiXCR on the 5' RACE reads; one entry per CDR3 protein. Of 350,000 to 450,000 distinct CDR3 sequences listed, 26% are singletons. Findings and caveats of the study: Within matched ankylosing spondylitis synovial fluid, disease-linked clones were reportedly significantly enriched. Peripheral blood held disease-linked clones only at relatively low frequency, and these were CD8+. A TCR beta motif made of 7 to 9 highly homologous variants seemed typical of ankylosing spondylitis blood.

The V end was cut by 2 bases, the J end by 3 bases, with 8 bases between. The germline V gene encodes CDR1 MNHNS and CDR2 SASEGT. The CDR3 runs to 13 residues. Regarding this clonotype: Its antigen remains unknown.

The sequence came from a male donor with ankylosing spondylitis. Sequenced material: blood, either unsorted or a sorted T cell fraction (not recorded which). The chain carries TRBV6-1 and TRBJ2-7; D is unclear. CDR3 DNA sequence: TGTGCCAGCAGTGAACACATAGTCTACGAGCAGTACTTC. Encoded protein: CASSEHIVYEQYF.